The sample holds many counts of the clone carrying this T cell receptor beta chain. These data come from a study of early T cells in non-severe SARS-CoV-2 infection. CDR1 and CDR2 (germline): WSHSY, SAAADI. This CDR3 comprises 15 residues. V was cut by 7 bases and J by 5 bases, with 20 bases left in between. Each CDR3 protein gets one entry after TCRdb re-called the 5' RACE reads with MiXCR. The table has about 19,000 distinct CDR3 sequences, approximately 4% seen once. Sequenced sample: whole blood. The source of this sequence is an adult who was a healthcare worker with PCR-confirmed SARS-CoV-2 infection or an uninfected control (not recorded which). The rearrangement uses TRBV10-2 and TRBJ2-5; D unclear. CDR3 amino acids: CASTQPEAARETQYF. CDR3 coding DNA: TGCGCCAGCACCCAACCCGAGGCAGCGAGGGAGACCCAGTACTTC.